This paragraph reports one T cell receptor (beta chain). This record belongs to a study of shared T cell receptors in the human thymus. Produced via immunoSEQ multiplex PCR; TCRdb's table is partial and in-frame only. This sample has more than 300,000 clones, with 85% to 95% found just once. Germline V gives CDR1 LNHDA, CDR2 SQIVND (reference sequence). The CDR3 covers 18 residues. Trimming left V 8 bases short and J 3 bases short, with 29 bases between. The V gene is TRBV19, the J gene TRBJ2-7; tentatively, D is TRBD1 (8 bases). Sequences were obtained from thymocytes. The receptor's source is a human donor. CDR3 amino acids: CASGHIRLTGGDDYEQYF. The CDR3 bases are TGTGCCAGTGGCCATATACGACTAACAGGGGGGGACGACTACGAGCAGTACTTC.